One sample yielded the 18 T cell receptor beta chains listed below, sequenced in a study of CD8 T cells in Susac syndrome (dated 2019 in TCRdb). Libraries were constructed by the immunoSEQ multiplex PCR assay. RNA was extracted using the RNeasy kit, and roughly 0.5 to 1 microgram was reverse transcribed with random hexamers. TCRdb itself trimmed the public reads at Q25 with fastp, ran MiXCR and retained productive beta chains. Each record represents a unique CDR3 protein, reported with the most common genes and DNA among its rows. For this sample there are about 160,000 distinct CDR3 sequences; 92% appear just once. In total, the top ten clones hold roughly 0.08% of the sample. The material sequenced was CD4+ T cells from PBMCs. The receptors here all came from a human donor in good health.

The CDR3 region is CASSSDRAFYGYTF. Here the CDR3 DNA reads TGTGCCAGCTCATCAGACAGAGCCTTCTATGGCTACACCTTC. The chain employs TRBV18 and TRBJ1-2; perhaps TRBD1 as D (5 bases). This CDR3 is built from 14 residues. V lost 5 bases and J lost 4, with 14 bases in between. From germline, CDR1 is KGHSH and CDR2 LQKENI. Based on the CDR3 plus reference TRBV18 and TRBJ1-2, the full variable domain is NAGVMQNPRHLVRRRGQEARLRCSPMKGHSHVYWYRQLPEEGLKFMVYLQKENIIDESGMPKERFSAEFPKEGPSILRIQQVVRGDSAAYFCASSSDRAFYGYTFGSGTRLTVV.

The chain couples TRBV7-9 to TRBJ2-5; D might be TRBD1 (5 bases). Trimming cost V 7 bases and J 2 bases, with 11 bases left between them. The CDR3 spans 13 residues. The germline gives CDR1 SEHNR, CDR2 FQNEAQ (reference sequence). The CDR3 protein is CASTLGQQETQYF. The CDR3 DNA reads as TGTGCCAGCACCCTAGGACAACAAGAGACCCAGTACTTC.

The CDR3 here is CASSAEGASFQPQHF. The CDR3 bases are TGTGCCAGCAGCGCAGAGGGGGCAAGTTTTCAGCCCCAGCATTTT. The V gene is TRBV2, the J gene TRBJ1-5; 7 positions match TRBD1. The CDR3 has 15 amino acids. J gave up 6 bases and V 6 bases, and 11 bases lay outside the gene matches. Per germline, CDR1 SNHLY and CDR2 FYNNEI.

The chain has TRBV28 and TRBJ2-3; 13 nucleotides align to TRBD2. The CDR3 has 18 amino acids. Germline CDR1 MDHEN, CDR2 SYDVKM. After removal of 4 bases from V and 5 bases from J, the junction contained 12 bases not matched to a gene. The CDR3 sequence is CASSSPLTSGRQRDTQYF. As DNA, the CDR3 is TGTGCCAGCAGTTCCCCCTTGACTAGCGGGAGGCAGAGAGATACGCAGTATTTT.

V is TRBV20-1 and J is TRBJ2-5, with 10 bases fitting TRBD1. The CDR3 is 12 residues long. Germline CDR1 is DFQATT and CDR2 is SNEGSKA (reference sequence). V lost 7 bases, J lost 4 bases, and 3 bases stayed unmatched. The CDR3 nucleotides read TGCAGTGGAAGACAGGGGGCAGAGACCCAGTACTTC. Encoded protein: CSGRQGAETQYF.

The chain couples TRBV27 to TRBJ2-2; perhaps TRBD1 as D (6 bases). Between the trimmed V and J ends, which lost 6 bases and 7 bases, there was a span of 18 bases. The germline gives CDR1 MNHEY, CDR2 SMNVEV (reference sequence). This CDR3 has 15 residues. The CDR3 is CASRREQGYGGELFF. The CDR3 nucleotides are TGTGCCAGCAGGAGGGAACAGGGATACGGCGGGGAGCTGTTTTTT.

This chain joins TRBV6-6 and TRBJ2-7, with 8 bases lining up with TRBD2. This CDR3 spans 16 amino acids. V gave up 6 bases and J gave up 3 bases; unmatched junction bases: 13. CDR1 is MNHNY and CDR2 is SVGAGI in the germline V gene (reference sequence). The CDR3 nucleotides read TGTGCCAGCAGGGGCGCGGGAGCGGGGGCCAACTACGAGCAGTACTTC. Its translation: CASRGAGAGANYEQYF.

This chain connects TRBV24-1 to TRBJ1-2; no firm D call. Looked up from germline, CDR1 is KGHDR and CDR2 is SFDVKD. This CDR3 region has 14 residues. Trimming took off 0 bases at V and 6 bases at J, with 10 bases between the two ends. CDR3 nucleotides: TGTGCCACCAGTGATTTGTTGGGGATGGATGGCTACACCTTC. This gives the protein CATSDLLGMDGYTF.

This clonotype was observed a single time. The rearrangement uses TRBV4-2 and TRBJ1-1; D remains ambiguous. V lost 1 base and J 2 bases, leaving 8 bases between the germline ends. The V gene's germline CDR1 is LGHNA and CDR2 YNFKEQ. The CDR3 is 14 residues long. The CDR3: CASSQGRDNTEAFF. CDR3 sequence (DNA): TGTGCCAGCAGCCAAGGGAGGGATAACACTGAAGCTTTCTTT.

The rearrangement joins TRBV9 to TRBJ2-7; perhaps D is TRBD1 or TRBD2 (5 bases each). The V gene's germline CDR1 is SGDLS and CDR2 YYNGEE. The CDR3 is 16 residues long. V lost 3 bases to trimming and J lost 5 bases, with 21 bases between them. The CDR3 reads CASSDGAWGLGNEQYF. CDR3 sequence (DNA): TGTGCCAGCAGCGACGGGGCTTGGGGCCTCGGGAACGAGCAGTACTTC.

The chain employs TRBV2 and TRBJ2-3; D unclear. Germline V lookup: CDR1 SNHLY, CDR2 FYNNEI. This CDR3 comprises 11 residues. Trimming stripped 4 bases from V and 5 bases from J, with 4 bases between. The CDR3 coding sequence is TGTGCCAGCAGTGCTAAAGATACGCAGTATTTT. Protein product: CASSAKDTQYF.

This chain joins TRBV19 and TRBJ2-7, with D perhaps assigned TRBD1 or TRBD2 (6 bases each). Germline V gene sequence: CDR1 LNHDA, CDR2 SQIVND (reference sequence). V lost 6 bases to trimming and J lost 0 bases, with 15 bases between them. This CDR3 is 15 amino acids long. CDR3 protein: CASSPRGDPSYEQYF. CDR3 DNA: TGTGCCAGTAGCCCGAGGGGGGACCCCTCCTACGAGCAGTACTTC.

The gene calls are TRBV21-1 and TRBJ2-7; the table assigns TRBD1, which was not confirmed against the DNA. TRBV21-1 has pseudogene status. This CDR3 region has 14 residues. CDR3 sequence: CASSKKDRFYEQYF. The CDR3 DNA is TGTGCCAGCAGCAAAAAGGACAGGTTCTACGAGCAGTACTTC.

The V gene is TRBV4-3, the J gene TRBJ1-3; D call uncertain. Germline V gene lookup returns CDR1 LGHNA and CDR2 YSLEER. The CDR3 sequence is 16 residues long. The germline V and J ends were trimmed by 1 base and 0 bases, with 10 bases remaining between them. CDR3 amino acids: CASSQARRNSGNTIYF. The CDR3 coding sequence is TGCGCCAGCAGCCAAGCAAGGCGTAACTCTGGAAACACCATATATTTT.

The chain uses TRBV5-1 and TRBJ1-1, with D maybe TRBD1 (6 bases). The CDR3 runs 13 residues. Between the trimmed V and J ends, which lost 5 bases and 0 bases, there was a span of 8 bases. CDR1 SGHRS and CDR2 YFSETQ come from the germline V gene. The CDR3 sequence is CASRGTMNTEAFF. DNA for the CDR3: TGCGCCAGCAGAGGGACAATGAACACTGAAGCTTTCTTT.

The rearrangement uses TRBV12-5 and TRBJ1-5; D uncertain. The ends were cut back, 3 bases at V and 2 bases at J, with 5 bases in the middle. Germline assignment: CDR1 LGHNT and CDR2 FRNRAP. This CDR3 region has 13 residues. CDR3 sequence: CASGFGGNQPQHF. CDR3 coding DNA: TGTGCTAGTGGTTTCGGGGGCAATCAGCCCCAGCATTTT.

The rearrangement uses TRBV2 and TRBJ2-2, with TRBD1 matching over 9 bases. Germline trimming cut 11 bases from V and 7 bases from J; bases unmatched to any gene: 11. The CDR3 length is 14 residues. The V gene's germline CDR1 is SNHLY and CDR2 FYNNEI. The CDR3 loop reads CAGRTGVEVGELFF. The CDR3 DNA sequence: TGTGCCGGTCGGACAGGGGTTGAAGTCGGGGAGCTGTTTTTT. The variable domain in full, with the rest retrieved from reference TRBV2 and TRBJ2-2, is EPEVTQTPSHQVTQMGQEVILRCVPISNHLYFYWYRQILGQKVEFLVSFYNNEISEKSEIFDDQFSVERPDGSNFTLKIRSTKLEDSAMYFCAGRTGVEVGELFFGEGSRLTVL.

The V gene is TRBV3-1, the J gene TRBJ1-2; D is uncertain. Trimming took 3 bases from V and 3 from J, leaving 5 bases between them. There are 12 residues in the CDR3. Germline-derived CDR1 and CDR2 are LGHDT and YNNKEL (reference sequence). CDR3 sequence reads: CASSQGYYGYTF. The CDR3 coding sequence is TGTGCCAGCAGCCAGGGTTACTATGGCTACACCTTC.